The present T cell receptor (beta chain) was sequenced within a study of T cells in Graves' hyperthyroidism and ophthalmopathy (dated by TCRdb to between 2017 and 2020). In the study overall: Peripheral blood samples were taken at the time of initial diagnosis, prior to any treatment. TCR V-J signatures able to tell the groups apart were searched for in a discovery cohort of some 100 patients, of whom under 45 had Graves' ophthalmopathy and 57 had stable Graves' hyperthyroidism. Prospective prediction of ophthalmopathy was tested in an independent validation cohort consisting of roughly 19 hyperthyroidism patients and 15 to 17 patients who later progressed to ophthalmopathy. For training and testing, the 100 or so patients in the discovery cohort were randomly divided in a 7:3 ratio. In several Graves' hyperthyroidism patients, the study also compared T-cell repertoires from thyroid tissue with T-cell repertoires from blood. After sampling, hyperthyroidism patients received methimazole starting at 30 mg daily, and ophthalmopathy patients received high-dose intravenous methylprednisolone. The paper describes TCR Vbeta CDR3 sequencing of some 130 peripheral blood samples, made up of 40 to 45 ophthalmopathy patients, roughly 75 hyperthyroidism patients and 17 progressor patients.

Beyond this particular receptor, the publication reports: Sample size was not statistically predetermined, and investigators were not blinded to group allocation. Blood samples also contained most of the expanded thyroid clonotypes (frequency above 0.001), which suggests that blood repertoires may reflect thyroid immune responses. In cross-validation, a model built on a 13 V-J signature told ophthalmopathy apart from stable hyperthyroidism with over 85% sensitivity and about 81% specificity, and in testing the same model reached 80%/75%. In validation, progression to ophthalmopathy was predicted by the model with 70% to 71% sensitivity and around 75% specificity, a median of roughly 6.4 months before onset.

The CDR3 length is 20 residues, termini included. CDR3 DNA only is kept here, 60 bases in frame from base 1. In the germline V gene, CDR1 corresponds to SGHTA and CDR2 to FQGNSA. Relative to germline, V is missing 1 base and J is missing 1 base, with 14 bases of the junction outside any gene match. The TCR beta CDR3 regions were amplified from RNA transcripts. For the first round of RT-PCR on the TCR CDR3, the HTBI primer set was used together with the Qiagen OneStep RT-PCR kit. Libraries were constructed in a second round of multiplex PCR, after which size selection and purification were performed. The libraries were sequenced on an Illumina HiSeq2000 using paired-end 100 bp reads. The study's processing was this. SOAPnuke was used to process the raw data, removing reads that contained adapters or uncalled bases, had a mean Phred below 15, or lacked an exact match to the constant primer or identifier. High-quality paired reads were merged using COPE v1.2.5, and each unique nucleotide sequence was defined as a clonotype. MiTCR v1.1 was used to align clonotypes to the IMGT TRBV, TRBD and TRBJ reference segments. Analysis was restricted to V-J combinations with a frequency above 0.0001, which covered about 99% of repertoires. The TCS score was defined as F50 (clonal expansion) divided by E x V (chaos), with BLOSUM62-based TCRdist calculated between CDR3 peptides within each V-J. Welch's t-statistics and random forest reduced fewer than 600 V-J features to roughly 13, which were used in a naive Bayes classifier (R e1071). TCRdb itself trimmed the public reads at Q25 with fastp, ran MiXCR and retained productive beta chains. Duplicate CDR3 protein sequences are folded into a single record with the most common DNA and genes. TCRdb's processing, not the authors', yielded these V and J calls. A total of about 560,000 distinct CDR3 sequences appear in this sample, 16% of them only once. About 18% of the sample is in the top ten clones.

Stable Graves' hyperthyroidism was defined as the absence of progression to ophthalmopathy over 18 months of follow-up. Hyperthyroidism patients were newly diagnosed, with disease duration under 2 months, and aged 18 to 65 years. The study excluded patients with uncontrolled infections, other autoimmune diseases, pregnancy or lactation. Clinical symptoms, serum thyroxine and TRAb, thyroid ultrasound, and orbital computed tomography formed the basis for the diagnoses. Ficoll-Paque density gradient centrifugation was used to isolate PBMCs from 8 to 10 ml of fresh peripheral blood. Total RNA was extracted with Trizol reagent, and quality was checked on an Agilent 2100 Bioanalyzer. As concerns this clonotype: Its specific antigen is unknown. Since the CDR3 does not end with the conserved phenylalanine or tryptophan, this likely comes from a read error.

The rearrangement joined TRBV7-2 to TRBJ2-4, with 9 bases in between that match TRBD2. The sequenced sample was blood. This TCR derives from a woman aged 18-29 years with Graves' hyperthyroidism. The CDR3 protein is CASSLVVSSGILAAKNIQYL. The DNA is TGTGCCAGCAGCTTAGTGGTTTCTAGCGGGATCTTGGCGGCCAAAAACATTCAGTACCTC.